Listed below are T cell receptor beta chains from one sample, sequenced in a study of beta chain features in type 1 diabetes. TCRdb keeps only in-frame clones here, not all; method: immunoSEQ multiplex PCR. The data show roughly 290,000 clones, around 16% seen once. Sequencing was done on a sample of naive CD4+ T cells from blood. These receptors came from a young man with type 1 diabetes. The CDR3 runs from the conserved cysteine through the conserved F or W. D genes are given only for firm matches. Clone sizes are given selectively: once, few, many, or a class where the clone is expanded.

cdr3_aa: CASSDGTTSYNEQFF
cdr3_nt: TGTGCCAGCAGTGACGGGACTACATCCTACAATGAGCAGTTCTTC
j_call: TRBJ2-1
clone_size: -
d_call: TRBD2
v_call: TRBV6-4

cdr3_aa: CAWSKDSDYEQYF
cdr3_nt: TGTGCCTGGAGTAAGGACAGTGACTACGAGCAGTACTTC
j_call: TRBJ2-7
clone_size: -
d_call: -
v_call: TRBV30

cdr3_aa: CASRIQGPNEKLFF
cdr3_nt: TGTGCCAGCAGGATACAGGGACCTAATGAAAAACTGTTTTTT
j_call: TRBJ1-4
clone_size: -
d_call: -
v_call: TRBV27

cdr3_aa: CASSRSTGMNTEAFF
cdr3_nt: TGTGCCAGTAGTAGATCGACAGGGATGAACACTGAAGCTTTCTTT
j_call: TRBJ1-1
clone_size: -
d_call: TRBD1
v_call: TRBV19

cdr3_aa: CASRTDRGRQETQYF
cdr3_nt: TGTGCCAGCAGGACGGACAGGGGGAGGCAAGAGACCCAGTACTTC
j_call: TRBJ2-5
clone_size: few
d_call: TRBD1
v_call: TRBV6-1

cdr3_aa: CSTLFRVHGGYGYTF
cdr3_nt: TGCAGCACCCTATTCCGGGTCCACGGAGGCTATGGCTACACCTTC
j_call: TRBJ1-2
clone_size: -
d_call: -
v_call: TRBV29-1

cdr3_aa: CAISRDSATNEKLFF
cdr3_nt: TGTGCCATCAGTCGGGACAGCGCAACTAATGAAAAACTGTTTTTT
j_call: TRBJ1-4
clone_size: -
d_call: TRBD1
v_call: TRBV10-3

cdr3_aa: CASRKGLAQYNEQFF
cdr3_nt: TGTGCCAGCAGAAAGGGACTAGCGCAATACAATGAGCAGTTCTTC
j_call: TRBJ2-1
clone_size: -
d_call: TRBD2
v_call: TRBV2

cdr3_aa: CATSTTSVKQYF
cdr3_nt: TGTGCCACCAGCACAACTTCGGTCAAGCAGTACTTC
j_call: TRBJ2-7
clone_size: -
d_call: -
v_call: TRBV15

cdr3_aa: CASSLPGGTEAFF
cdr3_nt: TGTGCCAGCAGCTTACCAGGGGGCACTGAAGCTTTCTTT
j_call: TRBJ1-1
clone_size: -
d_call: TRBD1
v_call: TRBV7-2

cdr3_aa: CASSKTGVGFEAFF
cdr3_nt: TGTGCCAGCAGCAAAACGGGGGTTGGTTTTGAAGCTTTCTTT
j_call: TRBJ1-1
clone_size: few
d_call: -
v_call: TRBV11-2

cdr3_aa: CASKRSSGSYNEQFF
cdr3_nt: TGTGCCAGTAAGCGGAGTAGCGGTTCATACAATGAGCAGTTCTTC
j_call: TRBJ2-1
clone_size: -
d_call: -
v_call: TRBV19

cdr3_aa: CASSEWEGRSEQYF
cdr3_nt: TGTGCCAGCAGTGAATGGGAGGGGAGAAGCGAGCAGTACTTC
j_call: TRBJ2-7
clone_size: -
d_call: TRBD2
v_call: TRBV6-1

cdr3_aa: CASSKGTGTEKLFF
cdr3_nt: TGTGCCAGCAGCAAAGGGACAGGGACTGAAAAACTGTTTTTT
j_call: TRBJ1-4
clone_size: -
d_call: TRBD1
v_call: TRBV7-9

cdr3_aa: CASSVPGTGAEDTQYF
cdr3_nt: TGTGCCAGCAGCGTTCCTGGGACAGGGGCAGAAGATACGCAGTATTTT
j_call: TRBJ2-3
clone_size: -
d_call: TRBD1
v_call: TRBV28

cdr3_aa: CASSLGLRRTTEAFF
cdr3_nt: TGTGCCAGCAGTTTGGGACTCCGGAGGACCACTGAAGCTTTCTTT
j_call: TRBJ1-1
clone_size: -
d_call: -
v_call: TRBV28